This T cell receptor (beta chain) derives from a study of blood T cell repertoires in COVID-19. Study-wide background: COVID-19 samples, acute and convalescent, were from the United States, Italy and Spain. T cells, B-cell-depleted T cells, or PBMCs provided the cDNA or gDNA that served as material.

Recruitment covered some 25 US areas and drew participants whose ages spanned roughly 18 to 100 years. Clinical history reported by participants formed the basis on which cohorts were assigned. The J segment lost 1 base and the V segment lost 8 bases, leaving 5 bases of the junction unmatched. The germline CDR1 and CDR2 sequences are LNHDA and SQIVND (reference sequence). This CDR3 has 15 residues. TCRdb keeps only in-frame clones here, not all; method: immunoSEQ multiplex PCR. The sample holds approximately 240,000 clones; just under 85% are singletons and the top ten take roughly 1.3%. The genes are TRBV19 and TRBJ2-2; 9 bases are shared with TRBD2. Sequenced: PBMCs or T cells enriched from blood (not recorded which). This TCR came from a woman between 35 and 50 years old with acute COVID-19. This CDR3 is CASWGLAENTGELFF. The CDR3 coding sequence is TGTGCCAGTTGGGGACTAGCAGAGAACACCGGGGAGCTGTTTTTT.